Below, 14 T cell receptor beta chains from the same sample are listed, as sequenced in a study of cytomegalovirus exposure and HLA in healthy donors. PCR involved 60 Vbeta and 13 Jbeta primers. Here immunoSEQ multiplex PCR was the method, and the copy in TCRdb shows in-frame clones only, minus some. The sample lists 90,000 to 100,000 clones, approximately 80% occurring once. Sequencing was done on a sample of PBMCs. These receptors came from a man in his fifties in good health and CMV-seronegative.

The gene calls are TRBV7-2 and TRBJ1-4; D is perhaps TRBD1 (6 bases). The V end was cut by 1 base, the J end by 4 bases, with 13 bases between. CDR1 is SGHTA, CDR2 FQGNSA, per germline. CDR3 length equals 16 residues. CDR3: CASSLGGNRVNEKLFF. In nucleotides, the CDR3 is TGTGCCAGCAGCTTAGGGGGTAACAGGGTTAATGAAAAACTGTTTTTT.

This chain uses TRBV5-1 with TRBJ2-2; D is uncertain. The CDR3 runs to 14 residues. Germline V gene lookup returns CDR1 SGHRS and CDR2 YFSETQ. Trimming took off 0 bases at V and 0 bases at J, with 3 bases between the two ends. The CDR3 DNA reads TGCGCCAGCAGCTTGGACTCGAACACCGGGGAGCTGTTTTTT. Protein product: CASSLDSNTGELFF.

The chain employs TRBV5-4 and TRBJ2-5; D is possibly TRBD1 (6 bases). This CDR3 is 15 amino acids long. Deletions cut 2 bases from V and 2 bases from J, with 13 bases between. Per the germline V gene, CDR1 is SGHNT and CDR2 is YYREEE (reference sequence). The DNA of the CDR3 is TGTGCCAGCAGCTTACAGGGTCCGTTACAAGAGACCCAGTACTTC. Residues: CASSLQGPLQETQYF.

The gene calls are TRBV30 and TRBJ2-7; 11 bases agree with TRBD1. J gave up 3 bases and V 0 bases, and 4 bases lay outside the gene matches. Looked up from germline, CDR1 is GTSNPN and CDR2 is SVGIG (reference sequence). The CDR3 consists of 15 residues. CDR3 nucleotides: TGTGCCTGGAGTGTGCCCGGGACAGGGGGCTACGAGCAGTACTTC. Residues: CAWSVPGTGGYEQYF.

Turning to this clone: One end of the junction varies from germline; a read error may be responsible. The rearrangement joins TRBV29-1 to TRBJ1-2, with 10 bases that match TRBD1. Germline V gives CDR1 SQVTM, CDR2 ANQGSEA. The CDR3 extends over 15 amino acids. As DNA, the CDR3 is TGCAGCGTTGAGGGGGGGACAGGGGTTTTGCGGGGCTACCCCTTC. It translates to CSVEGGTGVLRGYPF. The full variable domain, its missing parts supplied by reference TRBV29-1 and TRBJ1-2, is SAVISQKPSRDICQRGTSLTIQCQVDSQVTMMFWYRQQPGQSLTLIATANQGSEATYESGFVIDKFPISRPNLTFSTLTVSNMSPEDSSIYLCSVEGGTGVLRGYPFGSGTRLTVV.

V usage is TRBV5-1 and J usage is TRBJ2-7; 8 bases are shared with TRBD1. The length of the CDR3 is 14 residues. Germline values: CDR1 SGHRS, CDR2 YFSETQ. V lost 0 bases, J lost 4 bases, and 3 bases stayed unmatched. Here the CDR3 DNA reads TGCGCCAGCAGCTTGGGACAGGGGTTTTACGAGCAGTACTTC. It encodes CASSLGQGFYEQYF.

The V and J genes are TRBV2 and TRBJ1-5; D might be TRBD1 (5 bases). Looked up from germline, CDR1 is SNHLY and CDR2 is FYNNEI. This CDR3 comprises 16 residues. V was cut by 6 bases and J by 2 bases, with 17 bases left in between. DNA of the CDR3: TGTGCCAGCAGCTCCACAGGAGCGTGGGGCAATCAGCCCCAGCATTTT. Translation gives CASSSTGAWGNQPQHF.

This chain uses TRBV5-4 with TRBJ2-2, with 8 bases aligning to TRBD1. Per germline, CDR1 SGHNT and CDR2 YYREEE (reference sequence). The V segment lost 4 bases and the J segment 4 bases; nucleotides outside the gene matches: 6. The CDR3 spans 15 residues. CDR3 nucleotide sequence: TGTGCCAGCAGCACCCGGACAGGGCCCACCGGGGAGCTGTTTTTT. This translates into CASSTRTGPTGELFF.

This clone was found a few times. The CDR3 here is CASSLNQGTMNTEAFF. The DNA of the CDR3 is TGTGCCAGCAGCTTGAATCAGGGGACGATGAACACTGAAGCTTTCTTT. V usage is TRBV5-6 and J usage is TRBJ1-1; D possibly corresponds to TRBD1 (6 bases). The V end was cut by 1 base, the J end by 0 bases, with 13 bases between. The CDR3 is 16 residues long. Germline V gene sequence: CDR1 SGHDT, CDR2 YYEEEE.

The chain is built from TRBV28 and TRBJ2-7, with 8 nucleotides matching TRBD1. Germline-derived CDR1 and CDR2 are MDHEN and SYDVKM. CDR3 length equals 14 residues. V lost 4 bases to trimming and J lost 6 bases; unmatched junction nucleotides: 8. DNA of the CDR3: TGTGCCAGCAGTTCCCCGGGACAGGTTCGCGAGCAGTACTTC. Its translation is CASSSPGQVREQYF.

This clone came up once. The chain combines TRBV30 with TRBJ2-5, with 9 positions matching TRBD1. V lost 1 base, J lost 4 bases, and 4 bases stayed unmatched. Per the germline V gene, CDR1 is GTSNPN and CDR2 is SVGIG (reference sequence). CDR3 size: 14 residues. The CDR3 DNA follows: TGTGCCTGGAGTGGTACAGGGGGCCGAGAGACCCAGTACTTC. Protein sequence: CAWSGTGGRETQYF.

This clone was found a few times. The chain carries TRBV2 and TRBJ1-1; D perhaps matches TRBD1 (5 bases). CDR1 SNHLY and CDR2 FYNNEI come from the germline V gene. CDR3 length: 13 residues. V was cut by 4 bases and J by 0 bases, with 6 bases left in between. The CDR3 here is CASSATVNTEAFF. CDR3 nucleotide sequence: TGTGCCAGCAGTGCGACAGTGAACACTGAAGCTTTCTTT.

DNA of the CDR3: TGCGCCAGCAGCTTCTTGGGGGGAAACACTGAAGCTTTCTTT. Translating gives CASSFLGGNTEAFF. The V and J genes are TRBV5-1 and TRBJ1-1, with D possibly TRBD1 on 5 matching bases. V dropped 2 bases and J dropped 2 bases, with 10 bases sitting between them. Germline V gives CDR1 SGHRS, CDR2 YFSETQ. This CDR3 contains 14 residues.

This clone was seen a handful of times. V gene TRBV5-1 combines with J gene TRBJ2-1; a weak D match, TRBD1 (5 bases). Per the germline V gene, CDR1 is SGHRS and CDR2 is YFSETQ. The CDR3 runs 13 residues. With 1 base removed from V and 9 bases from J, the gap between germline ends came to 11 bases. CDR3 nucleotide sequence: TGCGCCAGCAGCTTGTTGACAGAAGGTGAGCAGTTCTTC. Its translation is CASSLLTEGEQFF.